These 3 T cell receptor beta chains came from one sample sequenced in a study of CXCR3-negative and CXCR3-positive naive CD8 T cells. cDNA libraries for TRB were generated by 5' RACE incorporating UMI labels. TCRdb reprocessed the 5' RACE reads and reports one entry per CDR3 protein, with no DNA. The listing contains over 100,000 distinct CDR3 sequences. The sequenced material came from naive CXCR3- CD8+ T cells from blood. Subset specified: CD45RO-CCR7+CD27+CD95- naive CD8+ T cells lacking CXCR3 (TNR3-). All receptors come from a human donor in good health. Some clones in this sample may be carry-over from other donors' samples.

CDR3 amino acids: CSARTGEGGYTF. This chain joins TRBV29-1 and TRBJ1-2; the D call from TCRdb, TRBD1, cannot be confirmed without DNA. CDR1 SQVTM and CDR2 ANQGSEA come from the germline V gene. CDR3 length equals 12 residues. The full variable domain, with the rest looked up from reference TRBV29-1 and TRBJ1-2, is SAVISQKPSRDICQRGTSLTIQCQVDSQVTMMFWYRQQPGQSLTLIATANQGSEATYESGFVIDKFPISRPNLTFSTLTVSNMSPEDSSIYLCSARTGEGGYTFGSGTRLTVV.

The V gene is TRBV28, the J gene TRBJ2-3; as DNA is missing, the TRBD1 call by TCRdb cannot be tested. The CDR3 sequence is 14 residues long. Germline V gives CDR1 MDHEN, CDR2 SYDVKM. The CDR3 is CASSRDSYTDTQYF.

The V gene is TRBV12-3 or TRBV12-4, the J gene TRBJ2-3; TCRdb calls TRBD1, which cannot be checked without DNA. The CDR3 contains 13 residues. The CDR3 spells CASSSPHEDTQYF.